Described below is a single T cell receptor beta chain sequence and its context. This clonotype was detected only a few times. Which antigen it targets is not known. Within one base of it there is no much larger clone, and no base qualities were kept. This specimen comes from a study of T cells after yellow fever vaccination (dated by TCRdb to between 2018 and 2021). Background on the whole study: The SMART-Seq v4 Ultra Low Input RNA kit was used to prepare libraries from fractions with low cell numbers. Bulk PBMC replicates and cell subsets were isolated from blood drawn at multiple timepoints before and after both primary and secondary immunization. To follow T-cell clones before and after primary and booster YFV17D yellow fever vaccination, bulk TCR alpha and beta repertoires were sequenced over time. The cohort comprised two healthy male donors, one aged 18 to 29 and one aged 30 to 40 years. The full study reports these points: A small share of clonotypes occurred in both CD4 and CD8 compartments, likely arising from convergent recombination. The secondary T-cell response was found to be weaker but faster than the primary response, with a peak reached on day 5 rather than on day 15. Computational filtering was needed because FACS-sorted repertoires could contain abundant contaminating clonotypes from the bulk population. After the booster, most of the clones that had expanded following primary vaccination were detected again (just under 97% of CD4 and 85% to 90% of CD8), which suggests that memory was broadly maintained. Because only a couple of donors were included in the study, the extent to which the findings can be generalized is limited.

Interpreted using the paper, the treatment or condition label stands for: live attenuated yellow fever vaccine strain. PBMCs were isolated from peripheral blood using a standard Ficoll-Paque protocol. CD4 and CD8 T-cell fractions were isolated with Dynabeads CD4 and CD8 positive selection kits. RNA was extracted with TriZol from bulk PBMCs, CD4 and CD8 fractions, and dextramer-positive and dextramer-negative fractions. TCR cDNA was made using 5'RACE template switching, a step that added a universal primer site and unique molecular identifiers. cDNA synthesis was primed from both the TCR alpha and TCR beta constant segments. Two PCR steps were used to amplify libraries, with sample barcodes and sequencing adapters being added in the second step. Sequencing of libraries was performed on Illumina HiSeq 2500 (2x100 bp) or NovaSeq (2x150 bp). Per the source publication's procedure: Reads were demultiplexed and collapsed into UMI consensus sequences with MIGEC, and V(D)J alignment was performed with MiXCR. Clonotypes responding to the vaccine were identified with edgeR on replicate PBMC samples, with the criteria of FDR below 0.01 and a log2 fold change above 5 up to day 15. Bulk clonotypes were assigned CD4 or CD8 identity according to which sequenced CD4 or CD8 repertoire held them at higher abundance. Using fastp trimming at Q25 and MiXCR clonotype assembly, TCRdb reanalyzed the public sequencing data and kept in-frame beta chains. Rows with one shared CDR3 protein collapse into an entry with the most common genes and DNA. For this entry, the V and J calls and clone size follow TCRdb and not the study's own pipeline. The sample has 150,000 to 200,000 distinct CDR3 sequences on record, 6.2% of them singletons. Less than 3% of the sample is taken by the ten largest.

The receptor comes from a man in his late teens or twenties who received the YFV17D yellow fever vaccine. The material sequenced was CD4+ T cells sorted from PBMCs, taken on the day of the first yellow fever vaccination.

The CDR3 in this case is CASSEVGTGLSPLHF. The nucleotides are TGTGCCAGCAGTGAAGTTGGGACAGGGTTATCACCCCTCCACTTT. The rearrangement combines TRBV25-1 with TRBJ1-6, with TRBD1 matching 9 junction bases. The germline V end is reduced by 2 bases and the J end by 10 bases; junction bases left unmatched: 6. Inclusive of the bounding cysteine and phenylalanine, the CDR3 is 15 residues long. Just CDR3 DNA is preserved here, 45 bases in frame from base 1. CDR1 MGHDK and CDR2 SYGVNS are derived from the germline V gene.